This T cell receptor beta chain was sequenced for a study of vaccination effects on CD4 cells after COVID-19 (dated by TCRdb to between 2020 and 2023). At the level of the whole study: The ViraFEST assay stimulated PBMC with viral peptide pools and then used TCR sequencing to identify antigen-specific CD4+ T cell clonotypes by expansion. The Oncomine TCR Beta short-read assay on an Illumina iSeq 100 was used to sequence cultures from other donors in the study. Two doses of either the BNT162b2 or the mRNA-1273 mRNA SARS-CoV-2 vaccine were administered to participants. SARS-CoV-2 spike-specific CD4+ TCR repertoires were compared before and after mRNA vaccination in COVID-19 convalescent patients and in infection-naive vaccine recipients. A total of roughly 9 COVID-19 convalescent patients and 4 SARS-CoV-2-naive healthy vaccine recipients were included in the full study. A few million PBMC per well were cultured in IMDM with around 5% human AB serum, roughly 10 IU/ml IL-2 and gentamicin, plus 10 ug/ml peptides.

This clone showed up just a few times. Its binding antigen is unknown. No clone much larger than this one lies a single base away; base qualities are absent. What the authors observed across the whole study: Marked clonal contraction was observed in both infection-induced and vaccine-induced clones at late post-vaccination timepoints, consistent with waning T cell responses. Among healthy vaccine recipients, nearly all vaccine-induced clones were SARS-CoV-2 mono-reactive, and only 1 of 255 was cross-reactive with common cold coronaviruses. Only a small number of convalescent patients were included, and no early post-infection timepoints were available, which limited the study.

V is pruned by 1 base and J by 5 bases, leaving 9 bases of the junction without a gene match. Based on the germline V gene (reference sequence), the CDR1 and CDR2 sequences are LGHDT and YNNKEL. The CDR3 goes from the cysteine to the phenylalanine over 17 residues. Only the CDR3 portion is preserved as DNA: 51 bases, with reading frame beginning at the first base. After around 10 days of culture, CD4+ T cells were isolated with the EasySep CD4+ T cell isolation kit. Healthy vaccine recipients had no prior SARS-CoV-2 infection, confirmed by negative nucleocapsid antibodies before and after vaccination. Half of the culture medium was replaced with fresh IL-2-containing medium on days 3 and 7. Unless otherwise noted, each peptide stimulation condition was cultured in triplicate wells. Using Ficoll-Paque Plus gradient centrifugation, PBMC were separated from whole blood and then either used fresh or cryopreserved at -140C. Genomic DNA was extracted from cultured CD4+ T cells with the QIAamp micro DNA kit.

Libraries were prepared through the immunoSEQ multiplex PCR assay. TCR beta CDR3 sequencing was performed on DNA from the cultured, isolated CD4+ T cells. As for the authors' bioinformatics: Non-productive TCR sequences were removed and reads were trimmed to the CDR3 region, keeping CDR3s of at least 7 amino acids. Antigen-specific clonotypes were identified with the MANAFEST web app by comparing expansion in peptide wells against reference cultures. To be called positive, a clone needed expansion at FDR<0.05 compared with the reference and with all other wells, an odds ratio greater than 5, and a frequency greater than 0.1% in two replicate wells. A clonotype was called cross-reactive if it was significantly expanded both in SARS-CoV-2 spike wells and in at least one common cold coronavirus spike condition. Levenshtein distance calculated with the stringdist R package was used to assess CDR3 similarity, and unrooted trees were constructed with ape in R 3.6.1. In TCRdb, the immuneACCESS table is reduced to in-frame sequences with V and J assigned. These tables do not hold every clone; where another copy was compared, an unresolved V gene accounts for under half, and the others remain unexplained. That table supplies the V and J calls and clone size; D and trimming were determined from the DNA. For this sample the table gives 45,000 to 75,000 clones, of which about 80% were detected only once. Together, the top ten hold roughly 3% of the sample.

The TCR sequence derives from a human donor who received a COVID-19 vaccine. The source material was CD4+ T cells from PBMCs cultured without peptide, sampled before COVID-19 vaccination. The V gene is TRBV3-1 (or the pseudogene TRBV3-2) and the J gene is TRBJ2-1, with TRBD2 identical over 9 junction bases. CDR3 reads: CASSQGKLAGSDNEQFF. The nucleotides read TGTGCCAGCAGCCAAGGCAAGCTAGCGGGGTCGGACAATGAGCAGTTCTTC.